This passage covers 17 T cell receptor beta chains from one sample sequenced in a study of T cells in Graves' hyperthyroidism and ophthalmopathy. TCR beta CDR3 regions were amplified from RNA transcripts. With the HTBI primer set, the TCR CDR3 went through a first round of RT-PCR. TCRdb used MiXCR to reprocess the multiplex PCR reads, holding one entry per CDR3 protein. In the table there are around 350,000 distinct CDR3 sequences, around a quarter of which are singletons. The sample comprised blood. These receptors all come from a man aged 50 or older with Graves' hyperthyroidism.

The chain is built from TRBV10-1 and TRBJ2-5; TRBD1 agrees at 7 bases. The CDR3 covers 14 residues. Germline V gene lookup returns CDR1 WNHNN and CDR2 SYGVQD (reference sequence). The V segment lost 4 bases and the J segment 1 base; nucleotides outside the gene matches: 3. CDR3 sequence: CASSADRPQETQYF. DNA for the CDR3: TGCGCCAGCAGTGCGGACAGGCCCCAAGAGACCCAGTACTTC.

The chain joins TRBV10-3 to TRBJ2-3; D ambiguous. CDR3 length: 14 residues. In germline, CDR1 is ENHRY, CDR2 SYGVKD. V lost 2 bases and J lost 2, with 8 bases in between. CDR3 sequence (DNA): TGTGCCATCAGTGAGGGACGGGTCACAGATACGCAGTATTTT. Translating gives CAISEGRVTDTQYF.

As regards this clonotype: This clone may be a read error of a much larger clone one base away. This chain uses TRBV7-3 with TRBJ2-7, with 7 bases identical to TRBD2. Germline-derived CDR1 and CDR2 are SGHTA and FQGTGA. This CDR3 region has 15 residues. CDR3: CASSLSPGRSYEPYF. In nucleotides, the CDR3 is TGTGCCAGCAGCTTATCCCCCGGGAGGTCCTACGAGCCGTACTTC.

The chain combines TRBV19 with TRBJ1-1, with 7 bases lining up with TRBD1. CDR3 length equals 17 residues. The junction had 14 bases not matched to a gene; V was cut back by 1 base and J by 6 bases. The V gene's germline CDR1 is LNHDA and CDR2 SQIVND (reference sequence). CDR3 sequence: CASSIGLGLTGRAEAFF. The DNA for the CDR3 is TGTGCCAGTAGTATAGGTTTAGGATTGACAGGGAGGGCTGAAGCTTTCTTT.

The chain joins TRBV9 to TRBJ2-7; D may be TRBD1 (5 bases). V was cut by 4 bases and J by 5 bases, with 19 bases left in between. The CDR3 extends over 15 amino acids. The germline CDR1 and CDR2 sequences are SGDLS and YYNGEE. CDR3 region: CASSPDGRGPHEQYF. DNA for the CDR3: TGTGCCAGCAGCCCCGATGGAAGGGGTCCTCACGAGCAGTACTTC.

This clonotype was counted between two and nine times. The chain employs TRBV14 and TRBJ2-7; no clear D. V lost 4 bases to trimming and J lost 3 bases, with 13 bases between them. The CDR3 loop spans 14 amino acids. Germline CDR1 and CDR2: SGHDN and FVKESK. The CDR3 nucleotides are TGTGCCAGCAGCCCCCGGGTGGGATACTACGAGCAGTACTTC. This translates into CASSPRVGYYEQYF. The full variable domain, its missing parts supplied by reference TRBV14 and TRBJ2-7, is EAGVTQFPSHSVIEKGQTVTLRCDPISGHDNLYWYRRVMGKEIKFLLHFVKESKQDESGMPNNRFLAERTGGTYSTLKVQPAELEDSGVYFCASSPRVGYYEQYFGPGTRLTVT.

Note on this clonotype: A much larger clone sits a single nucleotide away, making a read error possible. The CDR3 coding sequence is TGTGCCGGCAGTGGGGGACAGGAGAAGATTTATGGGGCTTTCTTT. Its protein is CAGSGGQEKIYGAFF. The V and J genes are TRBV6-2 or TRBV6-3 and TRBJ1-1; 8 bases are shared with TRBD1. Germline loops: CDR1 MNHEY, CDR2 SVGEGT. There are 15 residues in the CDR3.

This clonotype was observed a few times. CDR3 bases: TGTGCCAGCACCTCGGATGAAGAGACCCAGTACTTC. Translation: CASTSDEETQYF. This sequence joins TRBV28 and TRBJ2-5; D call uncertain. CDR1 is MDHEN, CDR2 SYDVKM, per germline. The germline V and J ends were trimmed by 7 bases and 3 bases, with 9 bases remaining between them. This CDR3 has 12 amino acids.

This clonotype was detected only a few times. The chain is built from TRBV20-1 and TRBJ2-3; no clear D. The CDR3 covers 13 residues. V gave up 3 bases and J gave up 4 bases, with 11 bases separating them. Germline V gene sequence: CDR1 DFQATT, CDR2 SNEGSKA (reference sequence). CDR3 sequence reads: CSARLQPSDTQYF. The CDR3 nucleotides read TGCAGTGCTAGGTTACAACCGTCAGATACGCAGTATTTT.

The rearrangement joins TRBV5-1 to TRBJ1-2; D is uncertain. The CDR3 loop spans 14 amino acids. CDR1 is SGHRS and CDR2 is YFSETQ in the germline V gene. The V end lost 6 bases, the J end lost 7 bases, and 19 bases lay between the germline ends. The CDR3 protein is CASTPDPVTAGYTF. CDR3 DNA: TGCGCCAGCACCCCCGACCCAGTCACTGCTGGCTACACCTTC.

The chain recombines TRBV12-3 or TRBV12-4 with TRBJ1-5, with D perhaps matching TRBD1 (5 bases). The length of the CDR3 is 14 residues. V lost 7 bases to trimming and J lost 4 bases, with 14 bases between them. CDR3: CASTAGTVNQPQHF. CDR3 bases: TGTGCCAGCACCGCCGGGACGGTGAATCAGCCCCAGCATTTT.

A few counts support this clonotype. CDR3 sequence: CAIRLAKGYEQYF. CDR3 coding DNA: TGTGCCATCAGACTAGCGAAAGGGTACGAGCAGTACTTC. V usage is TRBV10-3 and J usage is TRBJ2-7; 7 bases are shared with TRBD2. The CDR3 loop spans 13 amino acids. In germline, CDR1 is ENHRY, CDR2 SYGVKD. V gave up 6 bases and J gave up 4 bases; unmatched junction bases: 6.

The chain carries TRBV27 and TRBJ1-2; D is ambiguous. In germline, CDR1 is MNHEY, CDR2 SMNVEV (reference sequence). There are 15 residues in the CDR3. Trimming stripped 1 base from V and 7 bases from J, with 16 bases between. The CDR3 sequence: CASSLFPGSYLGYTF. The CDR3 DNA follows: TGTGCCAGCAGTTTATTTCCGGGGTCTTATCTTGGCTACACCTTC.

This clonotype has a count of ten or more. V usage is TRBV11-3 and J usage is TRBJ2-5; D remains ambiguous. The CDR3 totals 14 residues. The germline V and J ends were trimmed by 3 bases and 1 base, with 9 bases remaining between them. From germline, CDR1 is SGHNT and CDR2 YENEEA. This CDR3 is CASSFRALQETQYF. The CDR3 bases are TGTGCCAGCAGCTTCCGGGCCCTCCAAGAGACCCAGTACTTC. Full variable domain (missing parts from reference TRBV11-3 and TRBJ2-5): EAGVVQSPRYKIIEKKQPVAFWCNPISGHNTLYWYLQNLGQGPELLIRYENEEAVDDSQLPKDRFSAERLKGVDSTLKIQPAELGDSAVYLCASSFRALQETQYFGPGTRLLVL.

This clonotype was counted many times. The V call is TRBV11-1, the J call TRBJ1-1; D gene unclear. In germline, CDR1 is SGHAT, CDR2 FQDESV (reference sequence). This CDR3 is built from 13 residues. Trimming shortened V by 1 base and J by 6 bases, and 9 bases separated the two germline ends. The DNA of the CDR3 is TGTGCCAGCAGCTTAGGCGACATCTCTGAAGCTTTCTTT. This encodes CASSLGDISEAFF. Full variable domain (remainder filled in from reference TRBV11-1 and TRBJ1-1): EAEVAQSPRYKITEKSQAVAFWCDPISGHATLYWYRQILGQGPELLVQFQDESVVDDSQLPKDRFSAERLKGVDSTLKIQPAELGDSAMYLCASSLGDISEAFFGQGTRLTVV.

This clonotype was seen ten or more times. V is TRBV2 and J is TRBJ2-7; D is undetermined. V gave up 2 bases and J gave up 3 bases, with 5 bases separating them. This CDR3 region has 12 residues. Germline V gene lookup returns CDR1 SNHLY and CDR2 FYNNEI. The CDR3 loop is CASSEFIYEQYF. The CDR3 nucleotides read TGTGCCAGCAGTGAATTTATCTACGAGCAGTACTTC.

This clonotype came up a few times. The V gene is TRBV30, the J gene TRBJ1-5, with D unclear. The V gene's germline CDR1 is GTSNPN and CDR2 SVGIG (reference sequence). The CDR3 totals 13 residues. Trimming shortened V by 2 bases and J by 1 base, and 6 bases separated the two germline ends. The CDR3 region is CAWSPSSNQPQHF. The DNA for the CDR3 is TGTGCCTGGAGTCCTTCGAGCAATCAGCCCCAGCATTTT.